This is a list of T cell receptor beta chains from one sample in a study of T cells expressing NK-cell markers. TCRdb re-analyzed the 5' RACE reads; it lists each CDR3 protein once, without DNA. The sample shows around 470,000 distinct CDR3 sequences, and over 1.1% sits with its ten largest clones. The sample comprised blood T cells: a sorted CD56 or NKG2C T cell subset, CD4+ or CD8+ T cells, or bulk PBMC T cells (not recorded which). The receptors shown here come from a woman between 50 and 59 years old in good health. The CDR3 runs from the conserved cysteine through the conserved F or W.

CSARDRRTEALGYTF	TRBJ1-2	TRBV20-1
CASRPTVSLQETQYF	TRBJ2-5	TRBV27
CSAPGGTSGSPVRDTQYF	TRBJ2-3	TRBV20-1
CASSQESGGLGTNEKLFF	TRBJ1-4	TRBV4-1
CASSLELAGGRVFNEQFF	TRBJ2-1	TRBV11-2
CASWGLAGGGLTDTQYF	TRBJ2-3	TRBV10-2
CASSYYWSSTNEKLFF	TRBJ1-4	TRBV6-5
CSAGPGPMNTEAFF	TRBJ1-1	TRBV29-1
CSVDNPQLSYNEQFF	TRBJ2-1	TRBV29-1
CSARDGTSGRLTDTQYF	TRBJ2-3	TRBV20-1
CASGGLADLLWNNEQFF	TRBJ2-1	TRBV12-3/TRBV12-4
CSARDLQGQIYEQYF	TRBJ2-7	TRBV20-1
CASSSGTGGDTGELFF	TRBJ2-2	TRBV12-3/TRBV12-4
CASSLVSAARSGNTIYF	TRBJ1-3	TRBV5-5
CASSLVREGRENTIYF	TRBJ1-3	TRBV7-8
CASSFAGLGDLAKNIQYF	TRBJ2-4	TRBV12-3/TRBV12-4
CASSSRQGQNSGANVLTF	TRBJ2-6	TRBV11-3
CASSSMRRTYEQYF	TRBJ2-7	TRBV12-3/TRBV12-4
CASSASQTGGIYGYTF	TRBJ1-2	TRBV9
CASLLDSGNTIYF	TRBJ1-3	TRBV6-5
CASGQGRQTQYF	TRBJ2-5	TRBV6-5
CATGEGRGPYNEQFF	TRBJ2-1	TRBV11-2
CSVPWGGQGASGYTF	TRBJ1-2	TRBV29-1
CASSLVRIPSYNEQFF	TRBJ2-1	TRBV11-2
CATSGQGSYNEQFF	TRBJ2-1	TRBV15
CASSPRAIPDGYTF	TRBJ1-2	TRBV3-1
CASSLASGSTGANVLTF	TRBJ2-6	TRBV5-1
CASSLLGRGGTGELFF	TRBJ2-2	TRBV5-1
CASSYSIGASNTGELFF	TRBJ2-2	TRBV6-2/TRBV6-3